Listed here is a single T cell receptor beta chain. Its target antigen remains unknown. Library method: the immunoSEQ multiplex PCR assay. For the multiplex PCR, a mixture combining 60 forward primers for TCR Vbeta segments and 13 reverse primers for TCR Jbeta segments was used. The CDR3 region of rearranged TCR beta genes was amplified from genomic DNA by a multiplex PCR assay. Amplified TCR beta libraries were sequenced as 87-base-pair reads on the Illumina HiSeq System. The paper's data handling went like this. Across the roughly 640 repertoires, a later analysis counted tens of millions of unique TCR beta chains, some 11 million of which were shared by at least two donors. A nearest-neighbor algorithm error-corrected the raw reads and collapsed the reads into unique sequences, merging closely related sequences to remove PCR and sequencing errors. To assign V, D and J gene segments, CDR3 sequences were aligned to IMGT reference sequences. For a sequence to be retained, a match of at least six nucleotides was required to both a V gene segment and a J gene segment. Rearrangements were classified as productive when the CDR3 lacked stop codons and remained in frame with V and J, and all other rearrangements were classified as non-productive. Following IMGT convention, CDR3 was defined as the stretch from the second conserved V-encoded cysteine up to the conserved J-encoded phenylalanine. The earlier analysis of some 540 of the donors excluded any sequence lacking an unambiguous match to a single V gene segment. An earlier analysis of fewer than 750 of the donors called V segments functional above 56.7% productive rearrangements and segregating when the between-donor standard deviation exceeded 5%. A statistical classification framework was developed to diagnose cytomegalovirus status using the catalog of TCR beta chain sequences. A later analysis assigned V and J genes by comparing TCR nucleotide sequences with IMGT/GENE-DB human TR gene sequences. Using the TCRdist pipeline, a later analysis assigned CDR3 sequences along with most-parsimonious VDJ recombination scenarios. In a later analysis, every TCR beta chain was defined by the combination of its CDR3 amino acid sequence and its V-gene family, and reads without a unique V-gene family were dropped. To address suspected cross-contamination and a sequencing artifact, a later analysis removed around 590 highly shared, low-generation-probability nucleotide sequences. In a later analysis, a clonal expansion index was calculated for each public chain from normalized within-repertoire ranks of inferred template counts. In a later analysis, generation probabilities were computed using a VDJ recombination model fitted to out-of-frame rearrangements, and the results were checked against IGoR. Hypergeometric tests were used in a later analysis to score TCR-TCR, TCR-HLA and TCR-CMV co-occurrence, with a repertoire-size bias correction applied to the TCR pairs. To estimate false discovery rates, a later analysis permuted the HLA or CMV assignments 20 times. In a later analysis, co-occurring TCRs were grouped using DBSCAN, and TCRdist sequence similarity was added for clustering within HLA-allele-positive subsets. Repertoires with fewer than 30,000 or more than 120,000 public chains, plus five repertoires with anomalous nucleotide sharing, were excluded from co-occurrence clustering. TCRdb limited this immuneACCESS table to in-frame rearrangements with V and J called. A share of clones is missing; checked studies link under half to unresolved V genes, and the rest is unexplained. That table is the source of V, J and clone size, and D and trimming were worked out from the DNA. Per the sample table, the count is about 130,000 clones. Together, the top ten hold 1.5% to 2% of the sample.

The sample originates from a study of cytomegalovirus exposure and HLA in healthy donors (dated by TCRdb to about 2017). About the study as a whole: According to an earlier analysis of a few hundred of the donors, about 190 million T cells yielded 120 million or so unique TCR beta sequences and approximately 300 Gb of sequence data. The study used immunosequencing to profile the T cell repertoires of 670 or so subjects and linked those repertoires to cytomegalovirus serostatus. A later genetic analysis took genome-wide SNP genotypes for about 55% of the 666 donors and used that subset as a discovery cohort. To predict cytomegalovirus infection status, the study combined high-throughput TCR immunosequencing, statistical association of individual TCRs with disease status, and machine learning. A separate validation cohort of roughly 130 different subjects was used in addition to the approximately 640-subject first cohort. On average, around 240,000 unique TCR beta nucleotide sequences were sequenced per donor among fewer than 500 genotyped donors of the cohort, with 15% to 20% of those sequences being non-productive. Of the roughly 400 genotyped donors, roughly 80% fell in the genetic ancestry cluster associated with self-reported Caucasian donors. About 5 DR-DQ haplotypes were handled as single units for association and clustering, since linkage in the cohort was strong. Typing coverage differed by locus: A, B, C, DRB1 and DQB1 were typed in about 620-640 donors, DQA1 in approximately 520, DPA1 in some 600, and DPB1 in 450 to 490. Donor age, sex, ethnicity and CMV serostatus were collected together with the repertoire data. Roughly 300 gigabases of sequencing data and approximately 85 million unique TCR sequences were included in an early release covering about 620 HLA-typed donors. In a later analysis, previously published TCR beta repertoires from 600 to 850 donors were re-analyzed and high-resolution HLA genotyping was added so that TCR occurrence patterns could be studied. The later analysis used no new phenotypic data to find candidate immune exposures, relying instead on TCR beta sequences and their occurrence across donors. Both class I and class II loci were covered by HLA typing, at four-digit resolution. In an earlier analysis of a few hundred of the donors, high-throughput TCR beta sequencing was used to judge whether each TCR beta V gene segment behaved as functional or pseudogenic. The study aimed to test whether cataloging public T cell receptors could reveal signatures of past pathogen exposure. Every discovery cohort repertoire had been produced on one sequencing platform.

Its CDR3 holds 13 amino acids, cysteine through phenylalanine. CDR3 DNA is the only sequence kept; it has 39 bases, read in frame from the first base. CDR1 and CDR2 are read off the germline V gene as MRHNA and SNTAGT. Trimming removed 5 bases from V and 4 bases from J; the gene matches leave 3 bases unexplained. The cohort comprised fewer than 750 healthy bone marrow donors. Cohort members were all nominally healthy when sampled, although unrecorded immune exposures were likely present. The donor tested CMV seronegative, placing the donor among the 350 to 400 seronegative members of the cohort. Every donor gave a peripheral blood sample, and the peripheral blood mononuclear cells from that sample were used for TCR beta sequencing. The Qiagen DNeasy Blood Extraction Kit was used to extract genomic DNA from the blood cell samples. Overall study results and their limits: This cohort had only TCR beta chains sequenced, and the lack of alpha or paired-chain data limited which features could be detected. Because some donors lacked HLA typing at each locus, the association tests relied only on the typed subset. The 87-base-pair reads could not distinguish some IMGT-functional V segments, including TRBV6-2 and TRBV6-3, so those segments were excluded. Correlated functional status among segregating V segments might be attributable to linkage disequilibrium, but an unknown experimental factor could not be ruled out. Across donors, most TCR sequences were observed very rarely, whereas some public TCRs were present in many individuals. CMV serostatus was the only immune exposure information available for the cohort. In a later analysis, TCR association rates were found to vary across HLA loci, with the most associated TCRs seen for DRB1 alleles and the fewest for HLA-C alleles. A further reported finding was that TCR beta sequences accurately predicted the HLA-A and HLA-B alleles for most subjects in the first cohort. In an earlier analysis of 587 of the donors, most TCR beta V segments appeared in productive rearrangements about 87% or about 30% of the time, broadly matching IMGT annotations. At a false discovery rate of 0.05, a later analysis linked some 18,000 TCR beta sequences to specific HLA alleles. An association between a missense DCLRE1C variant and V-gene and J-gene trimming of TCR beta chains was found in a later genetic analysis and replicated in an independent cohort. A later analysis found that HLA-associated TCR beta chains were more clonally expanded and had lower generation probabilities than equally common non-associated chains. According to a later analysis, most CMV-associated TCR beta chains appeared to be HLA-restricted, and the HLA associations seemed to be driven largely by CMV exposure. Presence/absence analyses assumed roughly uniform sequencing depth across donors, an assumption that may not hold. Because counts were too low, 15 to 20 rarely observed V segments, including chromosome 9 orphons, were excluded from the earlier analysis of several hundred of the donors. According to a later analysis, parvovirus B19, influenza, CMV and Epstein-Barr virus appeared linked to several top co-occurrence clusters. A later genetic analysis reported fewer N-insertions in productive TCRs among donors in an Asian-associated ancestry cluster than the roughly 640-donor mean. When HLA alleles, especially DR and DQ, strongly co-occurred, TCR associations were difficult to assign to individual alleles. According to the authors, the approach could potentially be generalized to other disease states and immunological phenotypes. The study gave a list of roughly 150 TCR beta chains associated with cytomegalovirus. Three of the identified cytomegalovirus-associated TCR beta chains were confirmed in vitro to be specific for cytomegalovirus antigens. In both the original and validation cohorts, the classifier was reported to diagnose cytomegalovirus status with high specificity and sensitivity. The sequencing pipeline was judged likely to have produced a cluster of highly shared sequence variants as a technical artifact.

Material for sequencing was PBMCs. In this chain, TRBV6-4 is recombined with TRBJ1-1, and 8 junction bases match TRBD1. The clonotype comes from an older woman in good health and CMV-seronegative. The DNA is TGTGCCAGCAGTAACACAGGGGGCACTGAAGCTTTCTTT. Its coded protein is CASSNTGGTEAFF.